The rows below give T cell receptor beta chains drawn from one sample of a study of T cells after yellow fever vaccination. MiXCR, run by TCRdb on the 5' RACE reads, gives a single entry per CDR3 protein. The sample holds about 220,000 distinct CDR3 sequences, less than 3.5% seen once. Sequences were derived from CD4+ T cells sorted from PBMCs, sampled 10 days after the yellow fever booster vaccination. Receptor source: a man between 18 and 29 years old who received the YFV17D yellow fever vaccine. CDR3s include the opening cysteine and the closing phenylalanine or tryptophan. A D gene is named only where the DNA matches it firmly. The size of a clone is reported for some rows only, either as once, few or many, or as a class for expanded clones.

CDR3: CASSPGQEYSPLHF; DNA: TGCGCCAGCAGCCCCGGACAGGAGTATTCACCCCTCCACTTT; D: TRBD1; size: few; J: TRBJ1-6; V: TRBV5-1
CDR3: CASSIGSPENQPQHF; DNA: TGTGCCAGCAGCATAGGGAGCCCCGAAAATCAGCCCCAGCATTTT; D: .; size: many; J: TRBJ1-5; V: TRBV7-9
CDR3: CASSLTAPSSGNTIYF; DNA: TGCGCCAGCAGCTTAACAGCGCCTAGCTCTGGAAACACCATATATTTT; D: .; size: .; J: TRBJ1-3; V: TRBV5-1
CDR3: CASNRGDRVTEAFF; DNA: TGTGCCAGCAACAGGGGTGACAGAGTCACTGAAGCTTTCTTT; D: TRBD1; size: many; J: TRBJ1-1; V: TRBV6-6
CDR3: CSAKAWRLYQETQYF; DNA: TGCAGTGCTAAGGCCTGGCGGTTGTACCAAGAGACCCAGTACTTC; D: .; size: many; J: TRBJ2-5; V: TRBV20-1
CDR3: CASSARQGYSPLHF; DNA: TGTGCCAGCAGTGCCCGACAGGGGTATTCACCCCTCCACTTT; D: TRBD1; size: many; J: TRBJ1-6; V: TRBV12-3/TRBV12-4
CDR3: CSASGGGYGYTF; DNA: TGCAGTGCTAGCGGCGGGGGTTATGGCTACACCTTC; D: .; size: many; J: TRBJ1-2; V: TRBV20-1
CDR3: CASGTSGGTRGHNEQFF; DNA: TGTGCCAGCGGGACTAGCGGGGGCACCCGGGGCCACAATGAGCAGTTCTTC; D: TRBD2; size: .; J: TRBJ2-1; V: TRBV7-3
CDR3: CASTSWRQETQYF; DNA: TGTGCCAGCACTTCCTGGCGGCAAGAGACCCAGTACTTC; D: .; size: .; J: TRBJ2-5; V: TRBV6-4
CDR3: CASSLAAFSGELFF; DNA: TGTGCCAGCAGCTTAGCGGCGTTTTCCGGGGAGCTGTTTTTT; D: .; size: .; J: TRBJ2-2; V: TRBV7-2
CDR3: CASSPRLAAYTGELFF; DNA: TGTGCCAGCAGCCCGCGACTAGCGGCCTACACCGGGGAGCTGTTTTTT; D: TRBD2; size: few; J: TRBJ2-2; V: TRBV7-2
CDR3: CASSLPGTGVNEQFF; DNA: TGTGCCAGCAGCTTGCCAGGGACAGGGGTCAATGAGCAGTTCTTC; D: TRBD1; size: .; J: TRBJ2-1; V: TRBV5-4
CDR3: CASSLFQTDTQYF; DNA: TGTGCCAGCAGCTTGTTCCAGACAGATACGCAGTATTTT; D: .; size: .; J: TRBJ2-3; V: TRBV12-3/TRBV12-4
CDR3: CASSSWGATDTQYF; DNA: TGTGCCAGCAGTTCCTGGGGTGCCACAGATACGCAGTATTTT; D: .; size: many; J: TRBJ2-3; V: TRBV12-3/TRBV12-4
CDR3: CSARTGDEKLFF; DNA: TGCAGTGCCAGGACAGGGGATGAAAAACTGTTTTTT; D: TRBD1; size: .; J: TRBJ1-4; V: TRBV20-1
CDR3: CSARPPGGASGEQYF; DNA: TGCAGTGCTAGGCCACCGGGGGGGGCTTCGGGGGAGCAGTACTTC; D: TRBD2; size: many; J: TRBJ2-7; V: TRBV20-1
CDR3: CASSKDGLGSYNEQFF; DNA: TGTGCCAGCAGCAAAGACGGACTAGGGTCCTACAATGAGCAGTTCTTC; D: .; size: .; J: TRBJ2-1; V: TRBV21-1
CDR3: CASSFKDQWTEAFF; DNA: TGTGCCAGCAGCTTCAAGGACCAGTGGACTGAAGCTTTCTTT; D: .; size: many; J: TRBJ1-1; V: TRBV7-9
CDR3: CATSRTREYAAGELFF; DNA: TGTGCCACCAGCAGAACCCGGGAGTATGCGGCCGGGGAGCTGTTTTTT; D: .; size: many; J: TRBJ2-2; V: TRBV15
CDR3: CASSPSLTGENIQYF; DNA: TGTGCCAGCTCACCCAGTCTAACGGGGGAAAACATTCAGTACTTC; D: .; size: .; J: TRBJ2-4; V: TRBV18
CDR3: CASSSHMNTEAFF; DNA: TGTGCCAGCAGCTCCCACATGAACACTGAAGCTTTCTTT; D: .; size: many; J: TRBJ1-1; V: TRBV7-9
CDR3: CASSRNLGLADNEQFF; DNA: TGTGCCAGCAGTCGCAACCTGGGACTAGCGGATAATGAGCAGTTCTTC; D: TRBD2; size: few; J: TRBJ2-1; V: TRBV4-2
CDR3: CASSQDEGLYGYTF; DNA: TGTGCCAGCAGCCAAGATGAGGGGCTCTATGGCTACACCTTC; D: .; size: .; J: TRBJ1-2; V: TRBV14
CDR3: CASSSGLRASGNTIYF; DNA: TGTGCCAGCAGTTCGGGACTCCGGGCCTCTGGAAACACCATATATTTT; D: .; size: once; J: TRBJ1-3; V: TRBV12-3/TRBV12-4
CDR3: CASSSSGTTYQFF; DNA: TGTGCCAGCAGCTCATCCGGGACCACCTATCAGTTCTTC; D: .; size: .; J: TRBJ2-1; V: TRBV5-6
CDR3: CASSLQGQGGMHGYTF; DNA: TGTGCCAGCAGTTTACAAGGACAGGGGGGAATGCATGGCTACACCTTC; D: TRBD1; size: many; J: TRBJ1-2; V: TRBV27
CDR3: CASSADRYEQYF; DNA: TGCGCCAGCAGCGCGGACAGATACGAGCAGTACTTC; D: .; size: .; J: TRBJ2-7; V: TRBV5-1
CDR3: CASSLERGQALHF; DNA: TGTGCCAGCAGCTTAGAGAGAGGCCAAGCCCTCCACTTT; D: .; size: .; J: TRBJ1-6; V: TRBV11-2
CDR3: CASGSGVETQYF; DNA: TGTGCCAGCGGTTCAGGGGTTGAGACCCAGTACTTC; D: .; size: many; J: TRBJ2-5; V: TRBV6-2/TRBV6-3
CDR3: CASSEAGQGYEQYF; DNA: TGTGCCAGCAGTGAAGCAGGACAGGGTTACGAGCAGTACTTC; D: TRBD1; size: few; J: TRBJ2-7; V: TRBV6-1
CDR3: CASSAGGRFSSGNTIYF; DNA: TGTGCCAGCAGCGCCGGGGGACGGTTTAGCTCTGGAAACACCATATATTTT; D: .; size: many; J: TRBJ1-3; V: TRBV9
CDR3: CASKLRAGRTDEQFF; DNA: TGTGCCAGCAAACTACGAGCGGGGCGGACAGATGAGCAGTTCTTC; D: .; size: many; J: TRBJ2-1; V: TRBV6-2/TRBV6-3
CDR3: CASSLGLRGNTGELFF; DNA: TGCGCCAGCAGCTTGGGGTTGCGGGGGAACACCGGGGAGCTGTTTTTT; D: .; size: many; J: TRBJ2-2; V: TRBV5-1
CDR3: CASSRSPGGQDTQYF; DNA: TGTGCCAGCAGCCGGTCCCCGGGGGGGCAAGATACGCAGTATTTT; D: TRBD2; size: many; J: TRBJ2-3; V: TRBV3-1
CDR3: CASSLEGPPYEQYF; DNA: TGTGCCAGCAGCTTAGAAGGTCCCCCCTACGAGCAGTACTTC; D: .; size: .; J: TRBJ2-7; V: TRBV7-6
CDR3: CASRALSGSSYNEQFF; DNA: TGTGCCAGCAGGGCCTTATCAGGGAGCTCCTACAATGAGCAGTTCTTC; D: .; size: .; J: TRBJ2-1; V: TRBV3-1
CDR3: CASSDRGLNQPQHF; DNA: TGTGCCAGCAGTGACAGGGGGCTCAATCAGCCCCAGCATTTT; D: TRBD1; size: many; J: TRBJ1-5; V: TRBV7-2
CDR3: CASTHRPGGPTHGYTF; DNA: TGTGCCAGTACCCACCGGCCAGGGGGCCCTACCCATGGCTACACCTTC; D: TRBD1; size: .; J: TRBJ1-2; V: TRBV19
CDR3: CASSLGRWGAGDEKLFF; DNA: TGTGCCAGCAGTTTGGGAAGGTGGGGGGCCGGGGATGAAAAACTGTTTTTT; D: .; size: many; J: TRBJ1-4; V: TRBV28
CDR3: CASTWGALNYGYTF; DNA: TGTGCCAGTACGTGGGGGGCGCTTAACTATGGCTACACCTTC; D: .; size: many; J: TRBJ1-2; V: TRBV19
CDR3: CSASPGTSGIRETQYF; DNA: TGCAGTGCTAGTCCCGGGACTAGCGGAATTCGAGAGACCCAGTACTTC; D: TRBD2; size: .; J: TRBJ2-5; V: TRBV20-1
CDR3: CASSQNLQVYVFYEQYF; DNA: TGTGCCAGCAGCCAAAACCTCCAAGTATACGTTTTCTACGAGCAGTACTTC; D: .; size: .; J: TRBJ2-7; V: TRBV4-2
CDR3: CASSSYRDHNNEQFF; DNA: TGTGCCAGCAGTTCCTACCGGGACCATAACAATGAGCAGTTCTTC; D: .; size: once; J: TRBJ2-1; V: TRBV6-2/TRBV6-3
CDR3: CASTPGGTYNEQFF; DNA: TGTGCCAGCACTCCGGGGGGGACCTACAATGAGCAGTTCTTC; D: TRBD2; size: few; J: TRBJ2-1; V: TRBV28
CDR3: CATSWGSKNIQYF; DNA: TGTGCCACCAGTTGGGGGTCCAAAAACATTCAGTACTTC; D: .; size: .; J: TRBJ2-4; V: TRBV12-3/TRBV12-4
CDR3: CASSWGSGRQRSGNTIYF; DNA: TGTGCCAGCAGCTGGGGGTCTGGGCGCCAGCGCTCTGGAAACACCATATATTTT; D: .; size: few; J: TRBJ1-3; V: TRBV5-5
CDR3: CASSFYSSLGGNTIYF; DNA: TGTGCCAGCAGTTTTTATTCGTCACTGGGGGGAAACACCATATATTTT; D: .; size: many; J: TRBJ1-3; V: TRBV12-3/TRBV12-4
CDR3: CASSLVGSNTEAFF; DNA: TGTGCCAGCAGCTTGGTGGGCAGCAACACTGAAGCTTTCTTT; D: .; size: many; J: TRBJ1-1; V: TRBV5-5
CDR3: CASTAGERDQPQHF; DNA: TGTGCCAGTACCGCAGGGGAAAGGGATCAGCCCCAGCATTTT; D: .; size: many; J: TRBJ1-5; V: TRBV19
CDR3: CASSAQGDTYGYTF; DNA: TGTGCCAGCAGCGCCCAGGGAGACACCTATGGCTACACCTTC; D: .; size: .; J: TRBJ1-2; V: TRBV9
CDR3: CASGDGGRETQYF; DNA: TGTGCCAGCGGAGACGGGGGAAGGGAGACCCAGTACTTC; D: .; size: many; J: TRBJ2-5; V: TRBV5-6